The present T cell receptor beta chain was sequenced within a study of shared clonotypes between healthy human individuals. Study-wide context: Donor composition was a couple of women and three men, aged 18 to 49. Study-level points and caveats: Represented diversity, genetic and exposure-history alike, was limited by few donors.

Generated by immunoSEQ multiplex PCR, the TCRdb table keeps only in-frame clones and is missing some. This table has 2 million to 3 million clones, approximately 93% appearing once. The CDR3 length is 10 residues. Germline V lookup: CDR1 DFQATT, CDR2 SNEGSKA (reference sequence). V was pared by 5 bases and J by 2 bases, with 3 bases between. Concerning this clone: Its antigen is undetermined. This sample also contains other DNA sequences that code for the same CDR3.

CD45RA+ naive and CD45RA-negative memory subsets were separated from CD4+ cells. The sample taken for sequencing was naive CD4+ T cells from PBMCs. Subset meaning: CD45RA+ positively selected. The chain uses TRBV20-1 and TRBJ1-1, with D hard to call. The receptor's source is a man aged 18 to 29 in good health. Some clones in this sample may be carry-over from other donors' samples. CDR3 nucleotides: TGCAGTGCTCCAAACACTGAAGCTTTCTTT. Protein: CSAPNTEAFF.